Listed below are T cell receptor beta chains from one sample, sequenced in a study of human CD8 memory T cell subsets. TCRdb reworked the 5' RACE reads into one entry per CDR3 protein, no DNA. The table lists about 18,000 distinct CDR3 sequences. Sequencing used CD8+ T cells from PBMCs. All receptors derive from a human donor in good health. Each CDR3 is given with its conserved first and last residue. The order of the fields is J gene, clone size, V gene, CDR3 protein. Clone size is given for some rows only: seen once, a few or many times, or a class if the clone is expanded.

TRBJ2-5	-	TRBV2	CASSEGTGQETQYF
TRBJ2-7	-	TRBV20-1	CSARGEGNTYEQYF
TRBJ1-3	-	TRBV5-6	CASSLLDIPMGSGNTIYF
TRBJ2-2	-	TRBV28	CASSPLQPNTGELFF
TRBJ1-6	-	TRBV3-1	CASSQDGGLNSPLHF
TRBJ2-7	-	TRBV6-2/TRBV6-3	CASSSAYEQYF
TRBJ2-7	-	TRBV19	CASSIYRSSYEQYF
TRBJ2-2	-	TRBV11-3	CASSAGTGGNTGELFF
TRBJ1-4	-	TRBV7-9	CASSTGHSTNEKLFF
TRBJ2-7	-	TRBV20-1	CSARTLSAYEQYF
TRBJ2-2	-	TRBV2	CATKPLNRETVSTGELFF
TRBJ2-3	-	TRBV19	CASSLSGTSRADTQYF
TRBJ2-7	-	TRBV6-2/TRBV6-3	CASSYSRREGSYEQYF
TRBJ2-2	-	TRBV9	CASSVGQENTGELFF
TRBJ2-1	-	TRBV13	CASSPGTGMNEQFF
TRBJ2-5	-	TRBV7-2	CASSLDNAAGEETQYF
TRBJ2-7	-	TRBV7-9	CASSLSPSDYEQYF
TRBJ2-2	-	TRBV7-6	CASTLAGGNTGELFF
TRBJ1-2	-	TRBV20-1	CSAWAGQTNYGYTF
TRBJ2-7	-	TRBV11-3	CASSSGEYSYEQYF
TRBJ1-5	-	TRBV10-2	CASSEVEKYNQPQHF
TRBJ1-4	-	TRBV12-3/TRBV12-4	CASSLTRQGPEKLLF
TRBJ2-7	medium-sized	TRBV29-1	CSVELVGTGGASYEQYF
TRBJ2-7	medium-sized	TRBV20-1	CSARKVDGNYEQYF
TRBJ1-2	medium-sized	TRBV29-1	CSVDSQTILNYGYTF
TRBJ2-2	-	TRBV29-1	CSVEDSRGMAGELFF
TRBJ2-1	-	TRBV29-1	CSVEGVDGGPYNEQFF
TRBJ2-2	-	TRBV19	CASTSTSGGADHTGELFF
TRBJ2-3	medium-sized	TRBV7-8	CASSLSGTVAGGNTDTQYF
TRBJ2-7	-	TRBV4-1	CASSQAEGGASYEQYF
TRBJ2-1	medium-sized	TRBV29-1	CSVAGSSYNEQFF
TRBJ2-7	-	TRBV7-6	CASSLDGGALEQYF
TRBJ1-2	-	TRBV4-1	CASSQGTGLNYGYTF
TRBJ2-2	-	TRBV6-2/TRBV6-3	CASTRRDANTGELFF
TRBJ2-7	-	TRBV27	CASSPGTDTAYEQYF
TRBJ2-1	-	TRBV6-2/TRBV6-3	CASSYQLVLSVNEQFF
TRBJ2-5	-	TRBV11-2	CASSPLAETQYF
TRBJ1-4	-	TRBV5-1	CASSSGGIHRKEKLFF